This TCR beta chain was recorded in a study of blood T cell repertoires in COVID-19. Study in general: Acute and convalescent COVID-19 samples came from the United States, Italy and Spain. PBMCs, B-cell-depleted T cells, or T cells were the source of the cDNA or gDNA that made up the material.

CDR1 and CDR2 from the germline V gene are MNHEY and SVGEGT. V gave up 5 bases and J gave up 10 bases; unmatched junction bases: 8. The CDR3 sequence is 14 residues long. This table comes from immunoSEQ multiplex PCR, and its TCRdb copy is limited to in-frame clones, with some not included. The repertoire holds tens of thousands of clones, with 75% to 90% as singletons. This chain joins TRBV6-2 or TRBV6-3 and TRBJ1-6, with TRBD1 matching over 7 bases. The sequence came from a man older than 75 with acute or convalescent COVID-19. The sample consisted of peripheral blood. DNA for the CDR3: TGTGCCAGCAGTCCACAGGGGCAGCGATCACCCCTCCACTTT. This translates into CASSPQGQRSPLHF.